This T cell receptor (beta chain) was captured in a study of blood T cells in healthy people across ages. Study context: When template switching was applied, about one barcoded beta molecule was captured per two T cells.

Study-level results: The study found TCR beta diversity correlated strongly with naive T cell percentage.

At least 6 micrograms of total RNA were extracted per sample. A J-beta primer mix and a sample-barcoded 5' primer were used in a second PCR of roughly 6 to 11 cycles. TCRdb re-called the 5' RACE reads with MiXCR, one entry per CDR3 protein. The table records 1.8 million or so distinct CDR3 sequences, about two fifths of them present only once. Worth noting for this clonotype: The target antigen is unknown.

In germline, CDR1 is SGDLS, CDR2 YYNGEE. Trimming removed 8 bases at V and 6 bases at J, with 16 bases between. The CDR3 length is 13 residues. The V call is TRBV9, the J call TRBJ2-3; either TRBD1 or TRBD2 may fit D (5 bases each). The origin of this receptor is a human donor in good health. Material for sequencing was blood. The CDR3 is CASSTGTLDTQYF. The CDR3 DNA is TGTGCCAGTAGCACCGGGACGCTGGATACGCAGTATTTT.